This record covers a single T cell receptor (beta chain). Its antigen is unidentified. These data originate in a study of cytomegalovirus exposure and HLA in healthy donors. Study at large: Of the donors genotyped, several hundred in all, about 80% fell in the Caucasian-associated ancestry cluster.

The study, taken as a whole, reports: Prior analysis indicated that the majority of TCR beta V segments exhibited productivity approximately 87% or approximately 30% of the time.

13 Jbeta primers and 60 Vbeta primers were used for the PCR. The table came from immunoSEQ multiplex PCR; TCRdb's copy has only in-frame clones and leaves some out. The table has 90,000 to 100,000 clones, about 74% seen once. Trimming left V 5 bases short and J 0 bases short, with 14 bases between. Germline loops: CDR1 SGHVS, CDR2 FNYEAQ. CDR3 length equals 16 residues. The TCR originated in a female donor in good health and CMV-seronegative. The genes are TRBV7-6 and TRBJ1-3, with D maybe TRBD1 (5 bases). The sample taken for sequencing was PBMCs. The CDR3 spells CASSTYRSPSGNTIYF. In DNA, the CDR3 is TGTGCCAGCAGCACCTACAGGTCACCCTCTGGAAACACCATATATTTT.